A single T cell receptor beta chain is shown here with its context. The clone's antigen remains unknown. Qualities for individual bases were not recorded, and no much larger clone is one base off. Using the deep immunoSEQ assay, TCR CDR3 regions were amplified from genomic DNA by multiplex PCR. For each cell subset, the extracted genomic DNA was distributed evenly across all wells of several immunoSEQ 96-well plates, and each plate served as one replicate. For sorted subsets, 200 to 250 ng genomic DNA, equal to about 30,000 T cell genomes, was loaded into each replicate PCR. Purified libraries were measured with a Qubit 3.0 fluorometer, size-checked on a Bioanalyzer 2100, and measured again with the KAPA Library Quantification kit. Every immunoSEQ 96-well plate was sequenced on a dedicated single-read 150-cycle Illumina NextSeq 550 flow cell. The authors processed their data as follows. Because the immunoSEQ output held only junctional sequences and lacked quality scores, the filtering could not match the filtering applied to full-length reads. To assign V/J genes and CDR3, sequences were annotated using PyIR, a Python wrapper for IgBLAST v1.9, with IMGT germline references. Reads were filtered out if the reads had weak V/J assignments (E-value above 1e-6), no CDR3, stop codons, out-of-frame junctions, or ambiguous translated residues. V3J clonotypes were defined as sequences sharing an identical inferred V gene, J gene, and CDR3 amino acid sequence. Percentage overlap between repertoires was computed as shared unique clonotypes divided by the size of the smaller repertoire. RTK rarefaction, the Chao1 estimator, and Recon v2.1 estimates of unobserved clonotypes were used to assess repertoire richness. OLGA was used to compute generation probabilities for all TCRbeta clonotypes that the gDNA method yielded from a few donors. TCRdb re-hosts the immuneACCESS table, in-frame sequences only. Its copies lack some clones; in the studies checked, an unresolved V gene accounts for under half of them, and the cause for the rest is not known. V and J calls and clone size are as listed in that table; D and trimming were resolved from the DNA. The sample includes about 510,000 clones, with 90% to 96% observed a single time. The top ten clonotypes cover approximately 0.06% of the sample.

According to the germline V gene, CDR1 reads KGHSH and CDR2 reads LQKENI. Taken from cysteine to phenylalanine, the CDR3 has 15 residues. Only CDR3 DNA is held: 45 bases, read in frame from base 1. Germline trimming: 3 bases from V, 4 bases from J; junction bases outside gene matches: 6. This record comes from a study of shared clonotypes between healthy human individuals (dated by TCRdb to 2020 to 2022). Some background on the complete study: A couple of women and a few men aged 18 to 49 years were included in the cohort. Per donor, three plates each were used for CD4 naive and CD4 memory, two for CD8 naive, and one for CD8 memory. Blood TCR repertoires of roughly five healthy adults were deeply sequenced to estimate repertoire size and the extent of clonotype sharing between individuals. Different laboratories and diverse techniques were used to prepare libraries and sequence TCR repertoires, to increase sequencing depth and limit assay-specific biases. Leukapheresis yielded between about 0.85 and 10 billion PBMCs per donor.

Donors were healthy HIV-negative adults with no recently reported acute infections or vaccinations. Only Caucasian adults living in Nashville, Tennessee, USA were represented among the donors. CD4+ T cells were enriched by magnetic negative selection, after which naive cells were positively selected on CD45RA and the negative fraction was taken as the memory subset. Blood was collected by leukapheresis, and PBMCs were isolated by Ficoll-Histopaque density gradient centrifugation and then cryopreserved in liquid nitrogen vapor phase. Analytical flow cytometry was used to check the purity and quantity of every magnetically sorted T cell population. From each sorted fraction, genomic DNA was isolated and quantified by UV absorbance on a Nanodrop 2000c. General study outcomes and caveats: Clonotypes shared by all four sorted-subset donors showed higher generation probabilities than non-shared clonotypes. Pairwise subsampling indicated that sequencing depth was expected to affect the degree of clonotype sharing among donors. Only blood was sampled, and tissue TCR repertoires likely differ from those in blood. When a few donors were compared, the shared fraction of clonotypes was approximately 5% for naive CD4, more than 3% for naive CD8, more than 2% for memory CD4, and 0.4% for memory CD8. The genetic and exposure-history diversity represented was limited by the small number of donors. Even with the large sequencing depth, rarefaction of the sorted-subset datasets indicated that sequencing was incomplete. Larger estimated clonotype richness was generally found for naive subsets than for memory subsets.

The sample comprised naive CD4+ T cells sorted from blood. According to the study, the label for this sample's cell subset or site signals: CD45RA+ positively selected. The clonotype comes from a woman between 25 and 40 years old in good health. The sequence links TRBV18 to TRBJ2-3, with 8 bases in between that match TRBD1. The nucleotide sequence reads as follows: TGTGCCAGCTCACCGGGACCGGACAGGGCAGATACGCAGTATTTT. The resulting protein is CASSPGPDRADTQYF.